This T cell receptor (beta chain) was observed in a study of glioma-infiltrating T cells after dendritic cell vaccination. Trimming pared 0 bases from V and 4 bases from J, leaving 19 bases between. Germline-derived CDR1 and CDR2 are SGDLS and YYNGEE. This CDR3 has 18 amino acids. The table came from immunoSEQ multiplex PCR; TCRdb's copy has only in-frame clones and leaves some out. The data show 90,000 to 100,000 clones, about four fifths seen once. This clone was seen a handful of times. This clonotype was sampled from a human donor with glioblastoma. This sample comprised blood, obtained before dendritic cell vaccination. This chain uses TRBV9 with TRBJ2-2; D is possibly TRBD2 (6 bases). The CDR3 nucleotides are TGTGCCAGCAGCGTAGGATTCCTAGCGTCTCAATCCACCGGGGAGCTGTTTTTT. Amino acid sequence: CASSVGFLASQSTGELFF.